Listed here is a single TCR beta chain. Its antigen is not known. CDR1 is SGHVS and CDR2 is FQNEAQ in the germline V gene. V was pared by 7 bases and J by 0 bases, with 9 bases of the junction left unmatched. The CDR3 has 16 residues. It was at first hyperthyroidism diagnosis, before any ophthalmopathy symptoms, that the blood sample was taken. The data originate from a study of T cells in Graves' hyperthyroidism and ophthalmopathy. General observations from the study: Peripheral blood also featured most of the thyroid clonotypes expanded above 0.001.

Regions amplified from RNA transcripts were the TCR beta CDR3 regions. The HTBI primer set served for first-round RT-PCR of the TCR CDR3. TCRdb analysed the multiplex PCR reads with MiXCR anew, one entry per CDR3 protein. In the table there are fewer than 650,000 distinct CDR3 sequences, roughly 14% of which are singletons. This sequence was found in a woman in her 30s with Graves' hyperthyroidism that later progressed to Graves' ophthalmopathy. The sequencing input was blood. V usage is TRBV7-8 and J usage is TRBJ2-1, with 7 bases lining up with TRBD2. The DNA of the CDR3 is TGTGCCAGCAACTTGGGGAGGGCGAGCTCCTACAATGAGCAGTTCTTC. It encodes CASNLGRASSYNEQFF.